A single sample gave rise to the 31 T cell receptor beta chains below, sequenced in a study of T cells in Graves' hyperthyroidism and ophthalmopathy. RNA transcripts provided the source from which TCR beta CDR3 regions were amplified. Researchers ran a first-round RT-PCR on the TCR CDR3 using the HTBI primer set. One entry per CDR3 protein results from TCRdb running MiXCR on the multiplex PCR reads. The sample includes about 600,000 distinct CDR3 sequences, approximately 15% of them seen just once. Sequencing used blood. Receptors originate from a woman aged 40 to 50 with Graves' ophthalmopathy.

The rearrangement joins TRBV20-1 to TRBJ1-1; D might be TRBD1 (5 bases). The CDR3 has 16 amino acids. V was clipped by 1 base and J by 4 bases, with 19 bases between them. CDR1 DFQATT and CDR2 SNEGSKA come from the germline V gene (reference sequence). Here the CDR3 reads CSARGTTMVGGTEAFF. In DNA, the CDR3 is TGCAGTGCTAGAGGCACTACTATGGTCGGGGGCACTGAAGCTTTCTTT.

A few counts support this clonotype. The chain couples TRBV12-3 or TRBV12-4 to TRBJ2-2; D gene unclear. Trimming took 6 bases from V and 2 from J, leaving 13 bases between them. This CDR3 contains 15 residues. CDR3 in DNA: TGTGCCAGCAGCCGTGAGGCACTCAACACCGGGGAGCTGTTTTTT. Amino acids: CASSREALNTGELFF.

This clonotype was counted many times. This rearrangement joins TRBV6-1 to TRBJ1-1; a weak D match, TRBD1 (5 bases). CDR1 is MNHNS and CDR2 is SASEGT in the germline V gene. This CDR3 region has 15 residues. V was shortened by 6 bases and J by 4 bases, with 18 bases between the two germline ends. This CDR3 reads CASREPGLATTEAFF. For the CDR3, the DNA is TGTGCCAGCAGAGAGCCAGGGTTAGCGACCACTGAAGCTTTCTTT.

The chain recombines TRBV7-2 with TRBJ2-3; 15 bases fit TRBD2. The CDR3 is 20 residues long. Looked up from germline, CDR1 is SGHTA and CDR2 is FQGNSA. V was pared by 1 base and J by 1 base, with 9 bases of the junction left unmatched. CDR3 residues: CASSLVGGLAGGGRTDTQYF. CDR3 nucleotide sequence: TGTGCCAGCAGCTTAGTAGGAGGACTAGCGGGGGGGGGGCGCACAGATACGCAGTATTTT.

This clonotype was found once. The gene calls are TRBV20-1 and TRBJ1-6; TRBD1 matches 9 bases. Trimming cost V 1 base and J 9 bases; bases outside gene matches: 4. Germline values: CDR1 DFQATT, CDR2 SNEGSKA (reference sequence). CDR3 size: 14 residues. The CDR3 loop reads CSARAGQGFSPLHF. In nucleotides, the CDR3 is TGCAGTGCTAGAGCGGGACAGGGTTTTTCACCCCTCCACTTT.

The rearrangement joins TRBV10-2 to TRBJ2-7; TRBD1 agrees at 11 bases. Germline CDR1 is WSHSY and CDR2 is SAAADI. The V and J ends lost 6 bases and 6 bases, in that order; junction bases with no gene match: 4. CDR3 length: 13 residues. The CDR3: CASRIGTGGEQYF. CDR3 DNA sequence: TGCGCCAGCAGAATCGGGACAGGGGGCGAGCAGTACTTC.

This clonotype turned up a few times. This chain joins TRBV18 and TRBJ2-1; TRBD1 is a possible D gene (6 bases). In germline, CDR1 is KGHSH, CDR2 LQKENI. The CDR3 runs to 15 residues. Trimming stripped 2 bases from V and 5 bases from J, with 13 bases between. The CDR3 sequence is CASSPGQGIDNEQFF. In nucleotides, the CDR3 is TGTGCCAGCTCACCAGGCCAGGGGATCGACAATGAGCAGTTCTTC.

CDR3 nucleotide sequence: TGTGCCAGCAGTGAATCGAGCGGGAGGCTCTTCTTC. Translated: CASSESSGRLFF. The chain couples TRBV2 to TRBJ2-1; 9 bases are a match to TRBD2. This CDR3 comprises 12 residues. Looked up from germline, CDR1 is SNHLY and CDR2 is FYNNEI. J was trimmed by 16 bases and V by 2 bases; bases with no gene match: 6.

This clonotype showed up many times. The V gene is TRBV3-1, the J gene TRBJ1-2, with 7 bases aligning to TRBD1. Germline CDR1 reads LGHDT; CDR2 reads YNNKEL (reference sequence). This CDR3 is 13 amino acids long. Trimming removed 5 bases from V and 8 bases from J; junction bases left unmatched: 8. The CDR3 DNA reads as TGTGCCAGCAGCTTACGACAGGGAGGAGGCTACACCTTC. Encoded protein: CASSLRQGGGYTF.

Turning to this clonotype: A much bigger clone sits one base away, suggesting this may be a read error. The CDR3: CASSPGRWNTEAFF. CDR3 in DNA: TGTGCCAGCAGTCCCGGACGGTGGAACACTGAAGCTTTCTTT. The J gene is TRBJ1-1, the V gene TRBV6-2 or TRBV6-3; unclear D gene. V was pared by 5 bases and J by 1 base, with 11 bases between. This CDR3 comprises 14 residues. Germline loops: CDR1 MNHEY, CDR2 SVGEGT.

The DNA of the CDR3 is TGTGCCAGCAGGCTGACAGGGGTCTCTGGAAACACCATATATTTT. Residues: CASRLTGVSGNTIYF. The V and J genes are TRBV6-1 and TRBJ1-3; 8 bases line up with TRBD1. The CDR3 totals 15 residues. Unmatched junction bases numbered 4, after V lost 6 bases and J lost 0 bases. Germline V gene lookup returns CDR1 MNHNS and CDR2 SASEGT.

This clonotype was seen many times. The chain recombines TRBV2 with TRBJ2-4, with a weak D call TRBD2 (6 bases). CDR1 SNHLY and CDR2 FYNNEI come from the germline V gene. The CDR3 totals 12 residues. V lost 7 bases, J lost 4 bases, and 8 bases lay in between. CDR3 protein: CASNREKNIQYF. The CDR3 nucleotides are TGTGCCAGCAACCGGGAGAAAAACATTCAGTACTTC.

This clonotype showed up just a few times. CDR3: CASSVDGLAGYEQYF. As DNA, the CDR3 is TGTGCCAGCAGCGTAGACGGCCTAGCGGGCTACGAGCAGTACTTC. The chain recombines TRBV9 with TRBJ2-7, with 8 bases matching TRBD2. Trimming removed 0 bases from V and 3 bases from J; junction bases left unmatched: 5. CDR1 SGDLS and CDR2 YYNGEE come from the germline V gene. The CDR3 loop spans 15 amino acids.

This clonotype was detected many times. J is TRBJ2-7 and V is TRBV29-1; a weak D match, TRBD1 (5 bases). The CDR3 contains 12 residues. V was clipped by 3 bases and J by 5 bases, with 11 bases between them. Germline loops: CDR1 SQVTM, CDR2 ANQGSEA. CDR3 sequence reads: CSVEGQSHEQYF. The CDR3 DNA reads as TGCAGCGTTGAGGGGCAGAGCCACGAGCAGTACTTC.

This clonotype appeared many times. The CDR3 sequence is CASSSEDTQYF. CDR3 nucleotides: TGTGCCAGCAGTTCAGAAGATACGCAGTATTTT. The chain recombines TRBV13 with TRBJ2-3; D is unclear. The CDR3 totals 11 residues. Trimming pared 6 bases from V and 5 bases from J, leaving 6 bases between. Per the germline V gene, CDR1 is PRHDT and CDR2 is FYEKMQ (reference sequence).

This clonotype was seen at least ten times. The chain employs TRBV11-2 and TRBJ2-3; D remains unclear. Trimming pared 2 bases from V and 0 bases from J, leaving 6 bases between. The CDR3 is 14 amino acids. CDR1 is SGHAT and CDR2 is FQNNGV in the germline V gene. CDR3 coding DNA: TGTGCCAGCAGCTTATCCCTTAGCACAGATACGCAGTATTTT. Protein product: CASSLSLSTDTQYF.

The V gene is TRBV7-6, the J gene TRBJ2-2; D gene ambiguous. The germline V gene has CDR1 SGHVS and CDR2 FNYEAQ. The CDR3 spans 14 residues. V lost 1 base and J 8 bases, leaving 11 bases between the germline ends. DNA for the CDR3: TGTGCCAGCAGCTTAGGACTGTTAGAAGGGGAGCTGTTTTTT. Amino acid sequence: CASSLGLLEGELFF.

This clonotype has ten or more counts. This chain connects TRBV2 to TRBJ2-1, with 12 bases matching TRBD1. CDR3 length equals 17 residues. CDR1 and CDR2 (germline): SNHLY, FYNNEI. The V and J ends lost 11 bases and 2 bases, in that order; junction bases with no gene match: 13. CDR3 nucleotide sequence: TGTGCCGGAGGGGGACAGGGGGCGAGAAGCCCCTACAATGAGCAGTTCTTC. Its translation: CAGGGQGARSPYNEQFF.

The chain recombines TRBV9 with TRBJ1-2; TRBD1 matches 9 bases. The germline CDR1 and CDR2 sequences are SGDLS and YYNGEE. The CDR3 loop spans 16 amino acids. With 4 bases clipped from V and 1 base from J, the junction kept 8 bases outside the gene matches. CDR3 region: CASSPPGQGGNYGYTF. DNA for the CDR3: TGTGCCAGCAGCCCTCCGGGACAGGGAGGTAACTATGGCTACACCTTC.

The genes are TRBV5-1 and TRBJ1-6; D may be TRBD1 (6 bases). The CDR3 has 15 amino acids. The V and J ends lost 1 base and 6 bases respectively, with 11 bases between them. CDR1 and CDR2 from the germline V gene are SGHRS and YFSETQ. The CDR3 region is CASSLQGRSNSPLHF. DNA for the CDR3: TGCGCCAGCAGCTTGCAGGGGAGAAGTAATTCACCCCTCCACTTT.

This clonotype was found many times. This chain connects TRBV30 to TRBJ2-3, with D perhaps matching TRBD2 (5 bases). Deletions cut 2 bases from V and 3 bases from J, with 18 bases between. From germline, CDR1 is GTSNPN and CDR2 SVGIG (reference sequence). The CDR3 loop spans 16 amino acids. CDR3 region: CAWSKSGKGWTDTQYF. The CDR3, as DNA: TGTGCCTGGAGTAAATCCGGGAAAGGATGGACAGATACGCAGTATTTT.

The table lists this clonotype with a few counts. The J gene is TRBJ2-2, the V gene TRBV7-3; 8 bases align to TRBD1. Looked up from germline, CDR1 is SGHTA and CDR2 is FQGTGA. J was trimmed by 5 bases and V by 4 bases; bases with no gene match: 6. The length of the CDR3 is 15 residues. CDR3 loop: CASSSQGAGTGELFF. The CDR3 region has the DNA TGTGCCAGCAGCTCCCAGGGGGCTGGGACCGGGGAGCTGTTTTTT.

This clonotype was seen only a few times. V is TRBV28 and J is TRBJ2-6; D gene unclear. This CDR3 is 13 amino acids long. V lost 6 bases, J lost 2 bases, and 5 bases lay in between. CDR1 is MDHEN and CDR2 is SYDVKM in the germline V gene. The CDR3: CASSPPGANVLTF. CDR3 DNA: TGTGCCAGCAGCCCCCCTGGGGCCAACGTCCTGACTTTC.

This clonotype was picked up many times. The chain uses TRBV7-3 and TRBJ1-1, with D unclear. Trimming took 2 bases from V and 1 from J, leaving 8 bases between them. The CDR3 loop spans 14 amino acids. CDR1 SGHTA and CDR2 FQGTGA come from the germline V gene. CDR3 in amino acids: CASSLSAANTEAFF. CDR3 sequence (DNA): TGTGCCAGCAGCTTATCGGCAGCGAACACTGAAGCTTTCTTT.

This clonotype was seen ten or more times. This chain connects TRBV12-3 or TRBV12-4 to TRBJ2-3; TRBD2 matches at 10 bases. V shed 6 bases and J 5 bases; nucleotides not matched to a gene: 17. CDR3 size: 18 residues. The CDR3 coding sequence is TGTGCCAGCAGGGGGGGATCATTAGCGGGAGGCAGAGAAGATACGCAGTATTTT. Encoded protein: CASRGGSLAGGREDTQYF.

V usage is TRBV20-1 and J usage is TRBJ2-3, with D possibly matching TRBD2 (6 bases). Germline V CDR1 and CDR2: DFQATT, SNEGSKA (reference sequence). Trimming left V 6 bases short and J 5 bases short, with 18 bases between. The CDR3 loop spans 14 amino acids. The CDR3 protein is CSAWRAPGGDTQYF. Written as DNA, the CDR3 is TGCAGTGCCTGGAGGGCCCCCGGGGGAGATACGCAGTATTTT.

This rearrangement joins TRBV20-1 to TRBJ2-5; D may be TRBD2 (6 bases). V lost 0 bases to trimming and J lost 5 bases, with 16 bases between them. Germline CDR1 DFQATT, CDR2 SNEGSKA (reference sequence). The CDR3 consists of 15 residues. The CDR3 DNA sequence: TGCAGTGCTAGAGATGCTGGCGGGGCAAAGGAGACCCAGTACTTC. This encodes CSARDAGGAKETQYF.

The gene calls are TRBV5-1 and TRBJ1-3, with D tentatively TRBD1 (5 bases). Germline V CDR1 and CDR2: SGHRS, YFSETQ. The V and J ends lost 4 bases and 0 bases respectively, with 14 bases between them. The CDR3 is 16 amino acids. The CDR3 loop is CASSPWTGHSGNTIYF. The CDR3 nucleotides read TGCGCCAGCAGCCCCTGGACCGGACACTCTGGAAACACCATATATTTT.

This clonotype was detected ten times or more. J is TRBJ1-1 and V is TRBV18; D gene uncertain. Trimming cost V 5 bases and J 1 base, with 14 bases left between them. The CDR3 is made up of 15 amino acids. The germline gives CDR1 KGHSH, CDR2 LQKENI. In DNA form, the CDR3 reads TGTGCCAGCTCATTAGACTACCGCCAGAACACTGAAGCTTTCTTT. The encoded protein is CASSLDYRQNTEAFF. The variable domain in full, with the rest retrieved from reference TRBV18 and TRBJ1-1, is NAGVMQNPRHLVRRRGQEARLRCSPMKGHSHVYWYRQLPEEGLKFMVYLQKENIIDESGMPKERFSAEFPKEGPSILRIQQVVRGDSAAYFCASSLDYRQNTEAFFGQGTRLTVV.

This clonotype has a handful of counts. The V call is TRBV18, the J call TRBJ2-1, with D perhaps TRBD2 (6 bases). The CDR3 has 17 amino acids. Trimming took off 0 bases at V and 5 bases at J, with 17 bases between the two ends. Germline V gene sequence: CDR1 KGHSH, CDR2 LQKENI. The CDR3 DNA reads TGTGCCAGCTCACCACCGGGTGATAGCGGCACCAACAATGAGCAGTTCTTC. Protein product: CASSPPGDSGTNNEQFF.

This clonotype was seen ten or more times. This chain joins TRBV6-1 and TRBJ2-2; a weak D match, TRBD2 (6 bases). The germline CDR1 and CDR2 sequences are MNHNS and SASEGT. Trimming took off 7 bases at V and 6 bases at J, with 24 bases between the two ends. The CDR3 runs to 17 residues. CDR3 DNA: TGTGCCAGCAAAATGCTCCGGGACTTTCCCCTGTCCGGGGAGCTGTTTTTT. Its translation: CASKMLRDFPLSGELFF.